These 19 T cell receptor beta chains originate from one sample sequenced in a study of blood T cell repertoires in COVID-19. Clones were read by immunoSEQ multiplex PCR, and TCRdb kept only the in-frame ones, dropping some. The top ten hold around 9.3% of the sample, which has about 310,000 clones, about 91% seen once. The sequenced sample consisted of PBMCs or T cells enriched from blood (not recorded which). These receptors originate from a woman younger than 30 who had recovered from COVID-19.

The chain's CDR3 is CASSFFPGNYNSPLHF. The CDR3, as DNA: TGTGCCAGCAGCTTTTTTCCAGGGAACTATAATTCACCCCTCCACTTT. The rearrangement uses TRBV5-5 and TRBJ1-6; weak D call: TRBD1 (5 bases). This CDR3 has 16 amino acids. Trimming took 2 bases from V and 3 from J, leaving 12 bases between them. CDR1 and CDR2 from the germline V gene are SGHKS and YYEKEE (reference sequence). Full variable domain (remainder filled in from reference TRBV5-5 and TRBJ1-6): DAGVTQSPTHLIKTRGQQVTLRCSPISGHKSVSWYQQVLGQGPQFIFQYYEKEERGRGNFPDRFSARQFPNYSSELNVNALLLGDSALYLCASSFFPGNYNSPLHFGNGTRLTVT.

The chain recombines TRBV2 with TRBJ1-5; D ambiguous. The CDR3 consists of 14 residues. The V and J ends lost 5 bases and 5 bases respectively, with 13 bases between them. Germline CDR1 is SNHLY and CDR2 is FYNNEI. CDR3 DNA sequence: TGTGCCAGCAGTCCCGAGGCCCTTTATCAGCCCCAGCATTTT. It translates to CASSPEALYQPQHF.

This chain links TRBV19 with TRBJ2-1; 8 bases map to TRBD1. The CDR3 spans 14 residues. J was trimmed by 12 bases and V by 1 base; bases with no gene match: 8. CDR1 and CDR2 (germline): LNHDA, SQIVND (reference sequence). This CDR3 reads CASSIGSNRGRQFF. The CDR3 nucleotides read TGTGCCAGTAGTATAGGCTCTAACAGGGGGAGGCAGTTCTTC.

The chain recombines TRBV5-8 with TRBJ2-5, with TRBD2 matching 14 bases. CDR3 size: 19 residues. With 2 bases clipped from V and 5 bases from J, the junction kept 14 bases outside the gene matches. CDR1 and CDR2 (germline): SGHTS, YDEGEE. The CDR3 region is CASSFTGTSGSWALETQYF. The CDR3 region has the DNA TGTGCCAGCAGCTTTACAGGGACTAGCGGGAGTTGGGCCTTGGAGACCCAGTACTTC. The entire variable domain, with the rest obtained from reference TRBV5-8 and TRBJ2-5, is as follows: EAGVTQSPTHLIKTRGQQATLRCSPISGHTSVYWYQQALGLGLQFLLWYDEGEERNRGNFPPRFSGRQFPNYSSELNVNALELEDSALYLCASSFTGTSGSWALETQYFGPGTRLLVL.

V and J are TRBV14 and TRBJ2-1, with D perhaps TRBD1 (6 bases). Germline assignment: CDR1 SGHDN and CDR2 FVKESK. The CDR3 runs to 16 residues. Between the trimmed V and J ends, which lost 4 bases and 0 bases, there was a span of 13 bases. The CDR3 sequence is CASSRLGHSSYNEQFF. The DNA for the CDR3 is TGTGCCAGCAGCCGCCTGGGACACTCCTCCTACAATGAGCAGTTCTTC.

Comments on this clone: Relative to the germline gene, one junction end is altered; a read error may explain this. The CDR3 protein is CASSFSKPEKLFF. DNA of the CDR3: TGTGCTAGCAGTTTTAGCAAGCCGGAAAAACTGTTTTTT. V usage is TRBV12-3 or TRBV12-4 and J usage is TRBJ1-4; no firm D call. The CDR3 is 13 residues long.

The V and J genes are TRBV6-4 and TRBJ2-7; D gene ambiguous. This CDR3 has 14 amino acids. Trimming removed 10 bases at V and 3 bases at J, with 19 bases between. Germline V gene lookup returns CDR1 MRHNA and CDR2 SNTAGT. CDR3 amino acids: CATLHYPRHYEQYF. CDR3 coding DNA: TGTGCCACCCTGCATTATCCAAGACACTACGAGCAGTACTTC.

The chain combines TRBV4-2 with TRBJ2-7; 10 bases fit TRBD2. The CDR3 is 16 amino acids. V was clipped by 1 base and J by 4 bases; unmatched bases: 7. Looked up from germline, CDR1 is LGHNA and CDR2 is YNFKEQ. The CDR3 spells CASSQATSGISYEQYF. In DNA, the CDR3 is TGTGCCAGCAGCCAAGCTACTAGCGGGATCAGTTACGAGCAGTACTTC.

The rearrangement links TRBV5-1 to TRBJ1-2, with 8 bases that match TRBD1. The length of the CDR3 is 15 residues. Germline V gives CDR1 SGHRS, CDR2 YFSETQ. V lost 2 bases to trimming and J lost 3 bases; unmatched junction nucleotides: 6. CDR3 region: CASSFQGAIDYGYTF. The CDR3 bases are TGCGCCAGCAGCTTTCAGGGGGCGATTGACTATGGCTACACCTTC.

The rearrangement joins TRBV27 to TRBJ1-5; 8 nucleotides match TRBD1. V shed 6 bases and J 5 bases; nucleotides not matched to a gene: 6. The germline gives CDR1 MNHEY, CDR2 SMNVEV (reference sequence). The CDR3 consists of 14 residues. CDR3 sequence (DNA): TGTGCCAGCAGCTGGACAGGGTCGCATCAGCCCCAGCATTTT. This encodes CASSWTGSHQPQHF.

The V call is TRBV7-9, the J call TRBJ1-1, with D possibly TRBD1 on 6 matching bases. V gave up 4 bases and J gave up 0 bases, with 12 bases separating them. This CDR3 is 15 amino acids long. In germline, CDR1 is SEHNR, CDR2 FQNEAQ (reference sequence). For the CDR3, the DNA is TGTGCCAGCAGCTACGGACAGAGAATGAACACTGAAGCTTTCTTT. Translated: CASSYGQRMNTEAFF.

The rearrangement joins TRBV6-4 to TRBJ2-1; D is possibly TRBD1 (7 bases). V gave up 5 bases and J gave up 4 bases, with 15 bases separating them. Germline loops: CDR1 MRHNA, CDR2 SNTAGT. The CDR3 sequence is 15 residues long. The CDR3 DNA reads TGTGCCAGCAGTCCCCAGGGGGGCCATTACAATGAGCAGTTCTTC. Its protein is CASSPQGGHYNEQFF.

The gene calls are TRBV24-1 and TRBJ2-7, with D perhaps matching TRBD1 (6 bases). The ends were cut back, 3 bases at V and 3 bases at J, with 11 bases in the middle. Per the germline V gene, CDR1 is KGHDR and CDR2 is SFDVKD. This CDR3 comprises 14 residues. CDR3 in amino acids: CATSDGDTNYEQYF. CDR3 nucleotide sequence: TGTGCCACCAGTGATGGGGACACTAACTACGAGCAGTACTTC.

The genes are TRBV9 and TRBJ2-2, with a tentative D call TRBD2 (6 bases). Germline-derived CDR1 and CDR2 are SGDLS and YYNGEE. This CDR3 is 15 amino acids long. Trimming took off 7 bases at V and 3 bases at J, with 16 bases between the two ends. CDR3 bases: TGTGCCAGCTCGAGGGTAGCGGAATACACCGGGGAGCTGTTTTTT. Its protein is CASSRVAEYTGELFF.

The chain uses TRBV7-2 and TRBJ2-1; D ambiguous. The germline V gene encodes CDR1 SGHTA and CDR2 FQGNSA. The CDR3 has 13 residues. V was shortened by 1 base and J by 11 bases, with 12 bases between the two germline ends. DNA for the CDR3: TGTGCCAGCAGCTTAGAGGCCCGAGGAAAGCAGTTCTTC. This sequence encodes CASSLEARGKQFF.

J is TRBJ2-3 and V is TRBV28; TRBD1 matches 8 bases. The germline V gene has CDR1 MDHEN and CDR2 SYDVKM. J gave up 8 bases and V 5 bases, and 15 bases lay outside the gene matches. This CDR3 contains 16 residues. CDR3 nucleotide sequence: TGTGCCAGCAGTCGTTATGCAGGGGGCCGGTCAGGTACGCAGTATTTT. This sequence encodes CASSRYAGGRSGTQYF.

The sample holds a few counts of this clone. The chain has TRBV7-2 and TRBJ1-6, with TRBD1 identical over 9 bases. J was trimmed by 7 bases and V by 5 bases; bases with no gene match: 9. The V gene's germline CDR1 is SGHTA and CDR2 FQGNSA. The CDR3 is 16 residues long. DNA for the CDR3: TGTGCCAGCAGCAAGGGGACAGGGTATGGGAATTCACCCCTCCACTTT. This encodes CASSKGTGYGNSPLHF.

The chain's CDR3 is CASSPAPGSYEQYF. The CDR3 DNA reads TGTGCCAGCTCACCGGCCCCGGGATCCTACGAGCAGTACTTC. The rearrangement joins TRBV18 to TRBJ2-7; perhaps TRBD2 as D (5 bases). This CDR3 spans 14 amino acids. The germline V gene encodes CDR1 KGHSH and CDR2 LQKENI. Trimming removed 3 bases from V and 1 base from J, with 10 bases in between.

The V and J genes are TRBV2 and TRBJ1-2, with D perhaps TRBD1 (5 bases). Trimming shortened V by 8 bases and J by 0 bases, and 16 bases separated the two germline ends. The CDR3 extends over 15 amino acids. Germline V CDR1 and CDR2: SNHLY, FYNNEI. CDR3 bases: TGTGCCAGCGGAGGGGCGACCGCTCCTAACTATGGCTACACCTTC. It encodes CASGGATAPNYGYTF.